This TCR beta chain came from a study of blood T cell repertoires in COVID-19 (dated by TCRdb to about 2020). For the wider study: Samples from collaborators originated in the United States, Italy and Spain and spanned both the acute and convalescent phases of COVID-19. The prospective study material was composed of cDNA or gDNA derived from T cells, B-cell-depleted T cells, or PBMCs. Deeply sampled blood TCRbeta repertoires from subjects exposed to, actively infected with, or recovered from COVID-19 were included in the dataset. The repertoires were made available in a free public database intended to serve as a resource for research on the immune response to SARS-CoV-2. The samples were drawn from two sources: the first 160 participants of the ongoing ImmuneRACE study, and 1,000 to 1,500 subjects contributed by 6 global collaborators. The sample metadata nearly always contained a de-identified subject ID, COVID-19 status, age in years and sex. Where available, HLA class I and class II types were taken from metadata supplied by the sample provider and were not determined by assay-based typing. Broader findings and caveats from the paper: The quantity of clinical and demographic metadata differed by source and by participant and was supplied without curation.

On this clone itself: Its antigen remains unidentified. No base quality values were provided; no much bigger clone lies one nucleotide off.

Collaborating institutions collected whole blood in K2EDTA tubes following their own protocols. Collaborator samples were shipped for TCRbeta analysis as frozen whole blood, isolated PBMCs, or DNA extracted from either sample type. The V end loses 4 bases and the J end loses 4 bases, and a stretch of 8 bases separates them. Looking up the germline V gene yields CDR1 KGHSH and CDR2 LQKENI. Measured from the cysteine to the phenylalanine, the CDR3 is 13 residues long. The sequence is cut down to CDR3 DNA, 39 bases in frame from base 1. The immunoSEQ Assay, a bias-controlled multiplex PCR, was used to amplify TCRbeta CDR3 regions from genomic DNA. The published analysis was carried out like this. Nucleated cell counts per sample were estimated from amplification of reference gene primers within the assay. To quantify the absolute abundance of each unique TCRbeta CDR3 rearrangement, sequence reads were collapsed and filtered. For each sample, productive Simpson clonality was calculated by taking the square root of Simpson's diversity index across productive rearrangements. TCRdb took this table from immuneACCESS and kept in-frame rearrangements with V and J called. Such tables lack part of the clones; where checked against another copy, unresolved V genes explain under half of the gap, and the rest is unexplained. V, J and clone size are taken as reported in that table, and D and trimming were inferred from the DNA itself. This sample holds over 85,000 clones; around nine tenths were observed only once. Of the sample, approximately 15% is held by the ten largest clones.

This receptor was obtained from a human donor in a cohort sampled during active COVID-19. The receptor chain draws on TRBV18 and TRBJ1-3; there is no confident call for the D gene. The sequencing input was peripheral blood. The DNA sequence is given as TGTGCCAGCTCACAGGGAGAGGGAAACACCATATATTTT. Its protein product is CASSQGEGNTIYF.